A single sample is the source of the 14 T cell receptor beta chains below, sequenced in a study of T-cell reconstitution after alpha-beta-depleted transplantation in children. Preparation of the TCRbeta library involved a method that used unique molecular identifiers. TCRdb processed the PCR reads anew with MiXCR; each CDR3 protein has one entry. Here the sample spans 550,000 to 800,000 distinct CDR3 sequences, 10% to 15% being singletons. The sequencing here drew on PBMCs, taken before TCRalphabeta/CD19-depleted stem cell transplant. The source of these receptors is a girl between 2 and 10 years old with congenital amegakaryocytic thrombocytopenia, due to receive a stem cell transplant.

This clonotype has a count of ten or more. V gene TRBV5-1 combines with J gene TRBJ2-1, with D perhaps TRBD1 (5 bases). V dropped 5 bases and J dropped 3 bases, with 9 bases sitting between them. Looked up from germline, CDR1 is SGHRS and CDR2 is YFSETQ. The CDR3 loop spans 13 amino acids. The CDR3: CASRGAGYNEQFF. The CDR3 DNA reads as TGCGCCAGCAGAGGGGCAGGCTACAATGAGCAGTTCTTC.

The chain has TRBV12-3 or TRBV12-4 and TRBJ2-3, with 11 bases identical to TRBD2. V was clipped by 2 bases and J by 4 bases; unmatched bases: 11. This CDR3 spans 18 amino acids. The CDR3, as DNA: TGTGCCAGCAGTTTAAGGACTAGCGGGCCCAGGGGGGCAGATACGCAGTATTTT. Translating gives CASSLRTSGPRGADTQYF.

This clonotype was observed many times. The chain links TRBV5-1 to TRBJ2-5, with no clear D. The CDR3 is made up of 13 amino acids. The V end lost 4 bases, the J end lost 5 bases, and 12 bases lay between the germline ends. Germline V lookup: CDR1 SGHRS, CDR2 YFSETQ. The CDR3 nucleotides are TGCGCCAGCAGCGGTTGGATGGGGGAGACCCAGTACTTC. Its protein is CASSGWMGETQYF.

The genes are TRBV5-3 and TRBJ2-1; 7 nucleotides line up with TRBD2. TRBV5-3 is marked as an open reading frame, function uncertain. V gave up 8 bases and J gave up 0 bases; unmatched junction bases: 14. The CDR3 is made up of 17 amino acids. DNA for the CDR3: TGTGCCAGGAGCCCTGGGCTAGCGGTTTACTCCTACAATGAGCAGTTCTTC. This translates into CARSPGLAVYSYNEQFF.

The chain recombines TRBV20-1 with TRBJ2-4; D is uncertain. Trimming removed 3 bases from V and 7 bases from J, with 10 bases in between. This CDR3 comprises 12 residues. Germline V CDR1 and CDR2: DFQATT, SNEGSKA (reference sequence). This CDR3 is CSASLLSNIQYF. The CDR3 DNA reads TGCAGTGCTAGTCTCTTATCGAACATTCAGTACTTC.

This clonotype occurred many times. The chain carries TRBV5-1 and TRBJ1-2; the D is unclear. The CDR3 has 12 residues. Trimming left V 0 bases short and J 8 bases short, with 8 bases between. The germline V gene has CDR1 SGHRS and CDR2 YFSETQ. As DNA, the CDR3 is TGCGCCAGCAGCTTGGAGCGGCAGGGCTACACCTTC. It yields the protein CASSLERQGYTF.

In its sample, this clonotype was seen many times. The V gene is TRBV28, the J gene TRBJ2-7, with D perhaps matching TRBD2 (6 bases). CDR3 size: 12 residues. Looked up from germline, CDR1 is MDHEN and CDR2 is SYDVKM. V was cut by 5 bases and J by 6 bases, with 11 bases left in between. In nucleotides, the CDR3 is TGTGCCAGCAGTCCTCGACTAGGCGAGCAGTACTTC. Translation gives CASSPRLGEQYF.

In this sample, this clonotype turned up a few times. CDR3 DNA: TGTGCTAGTGGTTTGGCCCGGGACGGAAGGGACCCGAACACTGAAGCTTTCTTT. Translation: CASGLARDGRDPNTEAFF. This sequence joins TRBV12-5 and TRBJ1-1; tentative D call: TRBD1 (5 bases). This CDR3 has 18 amino acids. In germline, CDR1 is LGHNT, CDR2 FRNRAP. V was shortened by 1 base and J by 1 base, with 19 bases between the two germline ends.

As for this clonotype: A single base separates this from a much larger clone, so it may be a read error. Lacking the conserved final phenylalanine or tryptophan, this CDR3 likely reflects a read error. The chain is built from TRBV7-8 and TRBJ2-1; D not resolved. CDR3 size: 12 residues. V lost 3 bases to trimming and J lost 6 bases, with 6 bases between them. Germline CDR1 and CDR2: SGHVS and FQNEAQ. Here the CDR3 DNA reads TGTGCCAGCAGCTTCCGGGTCAATGAGCAGTTCTTG. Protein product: CASSFRVNEQFL.

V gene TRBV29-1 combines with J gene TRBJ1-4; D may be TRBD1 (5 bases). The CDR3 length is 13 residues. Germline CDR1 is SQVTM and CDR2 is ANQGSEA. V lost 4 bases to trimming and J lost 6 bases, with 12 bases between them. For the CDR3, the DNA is TGCAGCGTTGGAATACCCAGGGATGAAAAACTGTTTTTT. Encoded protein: CSVGIPRDEKLFF.

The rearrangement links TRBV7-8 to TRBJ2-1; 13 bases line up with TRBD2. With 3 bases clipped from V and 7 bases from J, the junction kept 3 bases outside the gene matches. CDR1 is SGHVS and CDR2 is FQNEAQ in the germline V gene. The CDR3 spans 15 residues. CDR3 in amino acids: CASSLGTSGMNEQFF. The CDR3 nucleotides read TGTGCCAGCAGCTTGGGGACTAGCGGGATGAATGAGCAGTTCTTC. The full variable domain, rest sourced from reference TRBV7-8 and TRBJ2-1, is GAGVSQSPRYKVAKRGQDVALRCDPISGHVSLFWYQQALGQGPEFLTYFQNEAQLDKSGLPSDRFFAERPEGSVSTLKIQRTQQEDSAVYLCASSLGTSGMNEQFFGPGTRLTVL.

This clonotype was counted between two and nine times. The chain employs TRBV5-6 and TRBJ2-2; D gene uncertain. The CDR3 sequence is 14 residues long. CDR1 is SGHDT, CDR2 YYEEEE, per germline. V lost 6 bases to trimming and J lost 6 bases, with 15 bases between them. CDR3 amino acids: CASTGLESAGELFF. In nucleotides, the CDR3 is TGTGCCAGCACCGGTCTGGAATCGGCCGGGGAGCTGTTTTTT.

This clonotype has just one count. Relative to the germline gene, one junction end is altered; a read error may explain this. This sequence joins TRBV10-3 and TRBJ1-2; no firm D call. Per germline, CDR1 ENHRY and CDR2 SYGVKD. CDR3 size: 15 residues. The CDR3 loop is CAISDSGPREDGYPF. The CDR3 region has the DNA TGTGCCATCAGTGACTCTGGGCCGAGAGAAGACGGCTACCCCTTC.

For the CDR3, the DNA is TGTGCCAGCACGTCAGTGGGTTTCGCTGAAGCTTTCTTT. This encodes CASTSVGFAEAFF. This chain links TRBV5-4 with TRBJ1-1; no reliable D call. Germline V lookup: CDR1 SGHNT, CDR2 YYREEE (reference sequence). Trimming took off 6 bases at V and 6 bases at J, with 15 bases between the two ends. This CDR3 has 13 amino acids.